The clone carrying this TCR beta chain was observed at least ten times. V lost 6 bases to trimming and J lost 0 bases; unmatched junction nucleotides: 7. This CDR3 region has 15 residues. CDR1 is SQVTM and CDR2 is ANQGSEA in the germline V gene. These data belong to a study of early T cells in non-severe SARS-CoV-2 infection. TCRdb re-derived calls from the 5' RACE reads in MiXCR, one entry per CDR3 protein. The repertoire holds roughly 40,000 distinct CDR3 sequences, with over 9% as singletons. The sequencing input was whole blood. The chain is built from TRBV29-1 and TRBJ1-2; 10 bases agree with TRBD1. The receptor's source is an adult who was a healthcare worker with PCR-confirmed SARS-CoV-2 infection or an uninfected control (not recorded which). In nucleotides, the CDR3 is TGCAGCGTCACGGGACAGGGGTTAGCTAACTATGGCTACACCTTC. It encodes CSVTGQGLANYGYTF.